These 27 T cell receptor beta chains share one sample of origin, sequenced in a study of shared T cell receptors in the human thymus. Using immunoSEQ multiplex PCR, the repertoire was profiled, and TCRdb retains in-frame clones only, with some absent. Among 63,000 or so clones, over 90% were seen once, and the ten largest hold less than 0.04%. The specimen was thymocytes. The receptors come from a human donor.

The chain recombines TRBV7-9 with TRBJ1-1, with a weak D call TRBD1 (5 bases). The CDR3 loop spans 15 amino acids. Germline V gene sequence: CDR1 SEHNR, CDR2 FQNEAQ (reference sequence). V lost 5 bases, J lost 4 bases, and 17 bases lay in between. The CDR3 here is CASSGLRPGCTEAFF. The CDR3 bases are TGTGCCAGCAGCGGCCTTCGGCCAGGGTGCACTGAAGCTTTCTTT.

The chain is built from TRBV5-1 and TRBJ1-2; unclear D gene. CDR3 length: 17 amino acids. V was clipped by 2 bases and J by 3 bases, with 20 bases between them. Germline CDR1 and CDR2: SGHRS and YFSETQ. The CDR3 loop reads CASSFRTDADSYYGYTF. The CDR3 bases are TGCGCCAGCAGCTTTAGGACGGATGCTGATTCCTACTATGGCTACACCTTC.

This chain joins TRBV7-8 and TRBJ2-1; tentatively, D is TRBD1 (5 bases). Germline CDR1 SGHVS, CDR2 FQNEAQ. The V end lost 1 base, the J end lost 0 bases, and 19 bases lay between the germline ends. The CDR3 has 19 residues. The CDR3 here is CASSLGQGDRRCSYNEQFF. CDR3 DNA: TGTGCCAGCAGCTTAGGGCAGGGTGATAGACGTTGCTCCTACAATGAGCAGTTCTTC.

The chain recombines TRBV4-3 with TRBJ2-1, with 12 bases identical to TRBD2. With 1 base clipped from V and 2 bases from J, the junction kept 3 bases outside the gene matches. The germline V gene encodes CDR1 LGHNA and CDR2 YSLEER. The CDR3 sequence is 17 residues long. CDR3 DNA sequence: TGCGCCAGCAGCCAAGTTACTAGCGGGGGGCCCTACAATGAGCAGTTCTTC. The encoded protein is CASSQVTSGGPYNEQFF.

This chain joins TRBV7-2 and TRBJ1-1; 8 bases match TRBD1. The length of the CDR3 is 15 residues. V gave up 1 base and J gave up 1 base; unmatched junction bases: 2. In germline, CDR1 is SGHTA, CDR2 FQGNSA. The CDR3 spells CASSLGGQANTEAFF. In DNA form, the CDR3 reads TGTGCCAGCAGCTTAGGGGGACAGGCGAACACTGAAGCTTTCTTT.

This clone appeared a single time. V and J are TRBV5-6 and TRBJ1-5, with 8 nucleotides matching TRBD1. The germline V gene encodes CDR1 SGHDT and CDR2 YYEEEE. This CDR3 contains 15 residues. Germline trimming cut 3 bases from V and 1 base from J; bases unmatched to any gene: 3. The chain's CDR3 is CASSSDRESNQPQHF. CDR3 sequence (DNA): TGTGCCAGCAGCTCGGACAGGGAGAGCAATCAGCCCCAGCATTTT.

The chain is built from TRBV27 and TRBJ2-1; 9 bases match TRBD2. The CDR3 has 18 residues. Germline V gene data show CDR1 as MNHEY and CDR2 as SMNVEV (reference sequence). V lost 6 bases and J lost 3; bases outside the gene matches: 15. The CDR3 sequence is CASRESRLAEKIYNEQFF. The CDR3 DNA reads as TGTGCCAGCAGAGAATCAAGACTAGCGGAGAAAATCTACAATGAGCAGTTCTTC.

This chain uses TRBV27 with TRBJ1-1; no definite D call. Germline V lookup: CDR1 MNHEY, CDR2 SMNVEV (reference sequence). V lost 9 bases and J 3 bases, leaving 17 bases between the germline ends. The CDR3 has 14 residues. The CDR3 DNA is TGTGCCAGTAGGGATGGGCCGCGGGACACTGAAGCTTTCTTT. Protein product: CASRDGPRDTEAFF.

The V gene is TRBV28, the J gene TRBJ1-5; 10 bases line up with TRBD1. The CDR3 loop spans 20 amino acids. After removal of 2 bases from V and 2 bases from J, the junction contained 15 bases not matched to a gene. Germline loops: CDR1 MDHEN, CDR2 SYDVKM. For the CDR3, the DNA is TGTGCCAGCAGTTTAGTGGGGACAGGGGAACAGGTGGTCTGCAATCAGCCCCAGCATTTT. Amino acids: CASSLVGTGEQVVCNQPQHF.

In DNA form, the CDR3 reads TGTGCCAGCAGTGAAGGCCACAGGGTAGCGTCCTCCTACGAGCAGTACTTC. It encodes CASSEGHRVASSYEQYF. This chain links TRBV6-1 with TRBJ2-7; D is perhaps TRBD1 (6 bases). The V and J ends lost 1 base and 0 bases respectively, with 16 bases between them. The V gene's germline CDR1 is MNHNS and CDR2 SASEGT. The CDR3 runs to 17 residues.

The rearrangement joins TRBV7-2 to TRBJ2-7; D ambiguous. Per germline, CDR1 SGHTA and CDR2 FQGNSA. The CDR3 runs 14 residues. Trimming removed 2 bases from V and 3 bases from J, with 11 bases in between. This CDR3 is CASSLLFGVYEQYF. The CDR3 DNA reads TGTGCCAGCAGCTTATTGTTTGGGGTCTACGAGCAGTACTTC.

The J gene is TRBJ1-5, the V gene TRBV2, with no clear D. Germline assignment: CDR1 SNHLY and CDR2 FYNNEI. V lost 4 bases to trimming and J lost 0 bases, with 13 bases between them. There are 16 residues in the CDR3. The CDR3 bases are TGTGCCAGCAGTGCTAGGTATCCGAATAGCAATCAGCCCCAGCATTTT. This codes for CASSARYPNSNQPQHF.

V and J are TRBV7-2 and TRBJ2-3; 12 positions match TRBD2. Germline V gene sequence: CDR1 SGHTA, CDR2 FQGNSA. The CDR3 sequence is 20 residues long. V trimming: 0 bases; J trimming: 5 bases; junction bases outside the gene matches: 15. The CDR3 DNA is TGTGCCAGCAGCTTAGCGCGAATGACTAGCGGGGGTAGGATCGGAGATACGCAGTATTTT. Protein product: CASSLARMTSGGRIGDTQYF.

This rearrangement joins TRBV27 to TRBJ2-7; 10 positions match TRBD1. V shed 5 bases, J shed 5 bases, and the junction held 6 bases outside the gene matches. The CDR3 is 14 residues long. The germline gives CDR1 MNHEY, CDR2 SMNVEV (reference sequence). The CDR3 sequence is CASSPETGGDEQYF. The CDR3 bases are TGTGCCAGCAGTCCCGAGACAGGGGGCGACGAGCAGTACTTC.

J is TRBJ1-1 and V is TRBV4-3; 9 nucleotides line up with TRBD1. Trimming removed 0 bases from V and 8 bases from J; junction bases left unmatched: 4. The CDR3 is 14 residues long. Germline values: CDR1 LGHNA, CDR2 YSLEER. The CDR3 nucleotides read TGCGCCAGCAGCCAAGATTCCGGGACAGGGGAAGCTTTCTTT. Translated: CASSQDSGTGEAFF.

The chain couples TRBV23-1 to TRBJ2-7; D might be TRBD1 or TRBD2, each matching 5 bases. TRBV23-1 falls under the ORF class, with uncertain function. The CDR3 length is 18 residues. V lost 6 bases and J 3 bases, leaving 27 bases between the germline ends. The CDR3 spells CASSLNNPGTPTSYEQYF. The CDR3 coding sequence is TGCGCCAGCAGCCTAAATAACCCAGGGACCCCCACTAGCTACGAGCAGTACTTC.

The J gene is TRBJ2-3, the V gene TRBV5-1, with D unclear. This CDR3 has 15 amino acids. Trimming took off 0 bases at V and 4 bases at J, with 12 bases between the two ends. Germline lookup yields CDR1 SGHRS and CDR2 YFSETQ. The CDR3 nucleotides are TGCGCCAGCAGCTTGGCCGGGTTTGGCGCAGATACGCAGTATTTT. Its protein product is CASSLAGFGADTQYF.

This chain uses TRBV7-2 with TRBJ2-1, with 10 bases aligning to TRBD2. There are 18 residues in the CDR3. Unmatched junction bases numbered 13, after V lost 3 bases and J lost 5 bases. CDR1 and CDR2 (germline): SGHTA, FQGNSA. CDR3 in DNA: TGTGCCAGCAGCTTCCTAGACGTAAGCGGGGGGGACCACAATGAGCAGTTCTTC. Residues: CASSFLDVSGGDHNEQFF.

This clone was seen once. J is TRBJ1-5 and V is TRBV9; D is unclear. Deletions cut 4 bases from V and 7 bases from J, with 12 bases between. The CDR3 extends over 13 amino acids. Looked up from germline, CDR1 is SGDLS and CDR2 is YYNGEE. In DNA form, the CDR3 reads TGTGCCAGCAGCTCCGACATCTTGCAGCCCCAGCATTTT. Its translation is CASSSDILQPQHF.

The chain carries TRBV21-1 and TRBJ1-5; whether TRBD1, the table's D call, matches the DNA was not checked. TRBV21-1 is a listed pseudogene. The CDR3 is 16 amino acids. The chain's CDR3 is CASSILQGGAYQPQHF. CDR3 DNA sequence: TGTGCCAGCAGCATACTACAGGGGGGGGCCTATCAGCCCCAGCATTTT.

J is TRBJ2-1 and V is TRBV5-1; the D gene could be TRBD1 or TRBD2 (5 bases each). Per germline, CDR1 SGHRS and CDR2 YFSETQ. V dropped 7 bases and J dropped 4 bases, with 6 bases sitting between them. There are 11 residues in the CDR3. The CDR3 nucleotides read TGCGCCAGCGGGGGTTACAATGAGCAGTTCTTC. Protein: CASGGYNEQFF.

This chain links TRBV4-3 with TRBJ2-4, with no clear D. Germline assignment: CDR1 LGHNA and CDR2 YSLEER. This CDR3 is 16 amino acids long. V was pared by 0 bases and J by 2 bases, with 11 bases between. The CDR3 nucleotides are TGCGCCAGCAGCCAAGAATTGATGGGGTCCAAAAACATTCAGTACTTC. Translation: CASSQELMGSKNIQYF.

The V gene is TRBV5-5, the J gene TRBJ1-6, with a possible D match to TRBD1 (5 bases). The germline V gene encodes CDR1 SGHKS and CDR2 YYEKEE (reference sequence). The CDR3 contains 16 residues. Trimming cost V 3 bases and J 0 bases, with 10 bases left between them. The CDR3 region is CASSWGPGSYNSPLHF. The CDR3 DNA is TGTGCCAGCAGCTGGGGACCAGGCTCCTATAATTCACCCCTCCACTTT.

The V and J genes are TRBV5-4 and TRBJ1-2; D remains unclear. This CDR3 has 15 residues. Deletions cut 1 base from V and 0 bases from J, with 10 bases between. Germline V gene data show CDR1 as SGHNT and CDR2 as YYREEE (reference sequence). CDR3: CASSLWTDANYGYTF. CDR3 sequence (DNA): TGTGCCAGCAGCTTGTGGACGGATGCTAACTATGGCTACACCTTC. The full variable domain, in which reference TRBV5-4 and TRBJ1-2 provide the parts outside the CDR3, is ETGVTQSPTHLIKTRGQQVTLRCSSQSGHNTVSWYQQALGQGPQFIFQYYREEENGRGNFPPRFSGLQFPNYSSELNVNALELDDSALYLCASSLWTDANYGYTFGSGTRLTVV.

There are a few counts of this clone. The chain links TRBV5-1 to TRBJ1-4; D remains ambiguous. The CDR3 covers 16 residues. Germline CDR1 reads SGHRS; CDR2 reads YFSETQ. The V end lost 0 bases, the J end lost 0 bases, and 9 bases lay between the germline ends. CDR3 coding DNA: TGCGCCAGCAGCTTGGATGCAGACTCAACTAATGAAAAACTGTTTTTT. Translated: CASSLDADSTNEKLFF.

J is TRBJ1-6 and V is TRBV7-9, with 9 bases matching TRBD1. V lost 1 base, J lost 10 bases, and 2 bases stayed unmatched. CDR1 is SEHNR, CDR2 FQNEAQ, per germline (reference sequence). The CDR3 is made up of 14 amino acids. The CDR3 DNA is TGTGCCAGCAGCTTAGAGGGACAGGGCTCACCCCTCCACTTT. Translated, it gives CASSLEGQGSPLHF.

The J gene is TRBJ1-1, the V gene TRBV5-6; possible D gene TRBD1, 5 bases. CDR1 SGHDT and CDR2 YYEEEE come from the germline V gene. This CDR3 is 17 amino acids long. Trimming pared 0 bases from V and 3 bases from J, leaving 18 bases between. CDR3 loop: CASSLVVPGGPDTEAFF. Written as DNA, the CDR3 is TGTGCCAGCAGCTTGGTAGTCCCGGGGGGACCCGACACTGAAGCTTTCTTT.